This T cell receptor (beta chain) was obtained from a study of long-term antiretroviral therapy in people with HIV. Germline V gene data show CDR1 as SGDLS and CDR2 as YYNGEE. This CDR3 spans 13 amino acids. The V gene lost 3 bases and the J gene lost 0 bases, with 6 bases spanning the gap. An immunoSEQ assay, version v3.0, was performed at survey level. Clones were read by immunoSEQ multiplex PCR, and TCRdb kept only the in-frame ones, dropping some. Here the sample spans approximately 18,000 clones, 91% being singletons. The receptor's source is a man in his forties or fifties with HIV. The rearrangement uses TRBV9 and TRBJ1-2, with D possibly TRBD1 on 6 matching bases. The source was unsorted PBMCs, collected 3 years after starting antiretroviral therapy. CDR3 DNA sequence: TGTGCCAGCAGCGGGACAGCTAACTATGGCTACACCTTC. This sequence encodes CASSGTANYGYTF.